This TCR beta chain was observed in a study of blood T cell repertoires in COVID-19. This CDR3 contains 11 residues. V shed 1 base and J shed 9 bases, with 5 bases lying between them. Germline CDR1 is SGHDN and CDR2 is FVKESK. Assay used: immunoSEQ multiplex PCR; TCRdb lists only in-frame clones, some missing. The data show 150,000 to 200,000 clones, with around 79% seen just once and 5.5% to 7% held by the top ten. The TCR sequence derives from a woman aged 40 to 55 with COVID-19, enrolled during active disease. V and J are TRBV14 and TRBJ2-3; D uncertain. The source material was peripheral blood. The CDR3 DNA sequence: TGTGCCAGCAGCCAAGCTAGGACGCAGTATTTT. Translating it yields CASSQARTQYF.